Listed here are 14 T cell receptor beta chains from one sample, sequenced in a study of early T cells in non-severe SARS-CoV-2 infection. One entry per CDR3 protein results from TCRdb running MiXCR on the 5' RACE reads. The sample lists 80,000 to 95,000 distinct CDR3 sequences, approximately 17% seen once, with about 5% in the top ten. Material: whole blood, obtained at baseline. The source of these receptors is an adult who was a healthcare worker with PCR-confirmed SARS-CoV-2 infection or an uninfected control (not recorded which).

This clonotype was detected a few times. This chain's CDR3 is CASSPRQVLNTEAFF. The CDR3 coding sequence is TGTGCCAGCAGCCCCCGACAGGTCTTGAACACTGAAGCTTTCTTT. V is TRBV3-1 and J is TRBJ1-1; D might be TRBD1 (6 bases). The CDR3 consists of 15 residues. Germline CDR1 reads LGHDT; CDR2 reads YNNKEL (reference sequence). V lost 4 bases, J lost 0 bases, and 12 bases lay in between.

The CDR3 sequence: CASSTQPTDTQYF. CDR3 coding DNA: TGTGCCAGCAGCACCCAGCCAACGGATACGCAGTATTTT. This chain connects TRBV11-2 to TRBJ2-3; D unclear. Germline V lookup: CDR1 SGHAT, CDR2 FQNNGV. Trimming pared 5 bases from V and 6 bases from J, leaving 12 bases between. The CDR3 has 13 residues.

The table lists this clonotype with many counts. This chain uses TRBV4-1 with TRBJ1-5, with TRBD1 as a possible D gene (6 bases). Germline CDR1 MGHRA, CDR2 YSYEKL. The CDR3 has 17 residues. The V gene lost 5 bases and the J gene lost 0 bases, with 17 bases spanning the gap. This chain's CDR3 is CASSKKITGNSNQPQHF. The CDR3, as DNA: TGCGCCAGCAGCAAAAAGATCACAGGGAATAGCAATCAGCCCCAGCATTTT.

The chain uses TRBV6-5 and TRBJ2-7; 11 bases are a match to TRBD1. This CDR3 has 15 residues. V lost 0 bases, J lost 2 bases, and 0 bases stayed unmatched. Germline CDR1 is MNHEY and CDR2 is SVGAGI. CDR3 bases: TGTGCCAGCAGTTACTCGGACAGGGGGCCCTACGAGCAGTACTTC. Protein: CASSYSDRGPYEQYF.

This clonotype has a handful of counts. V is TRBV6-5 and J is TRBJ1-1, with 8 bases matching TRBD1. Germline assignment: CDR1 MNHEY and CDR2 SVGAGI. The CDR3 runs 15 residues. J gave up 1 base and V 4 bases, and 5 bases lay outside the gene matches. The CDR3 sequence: CASSSSGTGNTEAFF. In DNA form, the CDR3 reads TGTGCCAGCAGTTCCAGCGGGACAGGGAACACTGAAGCTTTCTTT.

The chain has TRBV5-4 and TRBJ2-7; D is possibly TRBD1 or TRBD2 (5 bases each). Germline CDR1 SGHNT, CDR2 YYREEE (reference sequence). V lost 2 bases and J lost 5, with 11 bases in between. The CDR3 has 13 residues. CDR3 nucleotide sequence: TGTGCCAGCAGCTTTACCGTGGGGGACGAGCAGTACTTC. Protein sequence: CASSFTVGDEQYF.

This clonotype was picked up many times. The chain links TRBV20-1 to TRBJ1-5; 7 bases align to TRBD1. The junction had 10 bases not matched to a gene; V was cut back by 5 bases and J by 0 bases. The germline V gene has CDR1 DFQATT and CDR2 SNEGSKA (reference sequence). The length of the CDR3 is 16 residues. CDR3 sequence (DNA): TGCAGTGCTCCTAGACAGGGCCGTTATAGCAATCAGCCCCAGCATTTT. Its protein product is CSAPRQGRYSNQPQHF.

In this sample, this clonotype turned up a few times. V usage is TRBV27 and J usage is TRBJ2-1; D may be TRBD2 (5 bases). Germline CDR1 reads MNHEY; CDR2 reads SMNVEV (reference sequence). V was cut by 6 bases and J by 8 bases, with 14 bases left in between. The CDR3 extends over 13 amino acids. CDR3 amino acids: CASSHPRRDEQFF. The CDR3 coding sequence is TGTGCCAGCAGCCATCCCCGGCGGGATGAGCAGTTCTTC.

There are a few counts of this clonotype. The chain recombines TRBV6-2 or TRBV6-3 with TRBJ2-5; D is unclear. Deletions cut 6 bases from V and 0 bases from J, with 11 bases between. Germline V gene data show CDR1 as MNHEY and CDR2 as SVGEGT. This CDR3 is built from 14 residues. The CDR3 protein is CASSPVTDQETQYF. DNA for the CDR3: TGTGCCAGCAGCCCGGTGACGGACCAAGAGACCCAGTACTTC.

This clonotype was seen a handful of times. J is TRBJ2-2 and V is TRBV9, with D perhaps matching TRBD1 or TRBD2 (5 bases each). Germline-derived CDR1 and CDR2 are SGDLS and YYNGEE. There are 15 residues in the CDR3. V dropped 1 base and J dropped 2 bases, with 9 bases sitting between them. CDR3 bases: TGTGCCAGCAGCGTAATGGGACCAAACACCGGGGAGCTGTTTTTT. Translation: CASSVMGPNTGELFF.

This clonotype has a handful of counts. CDR3 loop: CASSLPGLDTQYF. The CDR3 DNA reads as TGTGCCAGCAGTCTGCCGGGACTAGACACGCAGTATTTT. The V call is TRBV28, the J call TRBJ2-3; 8 bases are shared with TRBD2. The CDR3 sequence is 13 residues long. CDR1 is MDHEN and CDR2 is SYDVKM in the germline V gene. The V gene end was trimmed by 5 bases and the J gene end by 9 bases; junction bases not matched to a gene: 7.

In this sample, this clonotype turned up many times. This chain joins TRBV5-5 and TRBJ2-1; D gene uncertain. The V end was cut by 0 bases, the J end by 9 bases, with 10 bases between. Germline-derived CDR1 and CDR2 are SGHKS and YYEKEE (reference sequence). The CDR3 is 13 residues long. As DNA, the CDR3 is TGTGCCAGCAGCTTGGACGGCGGAGCTGAGCAGTTCTTC. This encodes CASSLDGGAEQFF.

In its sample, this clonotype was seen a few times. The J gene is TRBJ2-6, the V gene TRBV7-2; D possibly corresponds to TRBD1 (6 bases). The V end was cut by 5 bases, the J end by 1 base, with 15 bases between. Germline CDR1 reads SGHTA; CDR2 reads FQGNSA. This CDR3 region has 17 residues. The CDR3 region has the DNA TGTGCCAGCAGCCCCTGGACAGTTCAATCTGGGGCCAACGTCCTGACTTTC. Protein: CASSPWTVQSGANVLTF.

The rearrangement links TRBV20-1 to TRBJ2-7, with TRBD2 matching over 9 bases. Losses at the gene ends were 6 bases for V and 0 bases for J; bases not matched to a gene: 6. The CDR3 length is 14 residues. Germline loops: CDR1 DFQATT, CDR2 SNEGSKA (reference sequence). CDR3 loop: CSASSGTSSYEQYF. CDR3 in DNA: TGCAGTGCCTCTAGCGGGACCTCCTCCTACGAGCAGTACTTC.